These T cell receptor beta chains were read from a single sample in a study of control samples from healthy donors and cancer patients. Clones were sequenced by immunoSEQ multiplex PCR, and TCRdb holds only the in-frame ones, with some missing. Seen here are just under 150,000 clones, 75% to 95% observed once, and the top ten hold under 4%. Sequencing was performed on blood. Source of these receptors: a man aged 30 to 45 in good health. CDR3s include the opening cysteine and the closing phenylalanine or tryptophan. A D gene is named only where the DNA matches it firmly. Only part of the rows carry a size: once, few, many, or a class if the clone is expanded.

size: .
V: TRBV5-4
D: .
length: 12
J: TRBJ1-1
CDR3: CASSFGVSEAFF
DNA: TGTGCCAGCAGCTTCGGGGTGAGTGAAGCTTTCTTT

size: .
V: TRBV27
D: .
length: 16
J: TRBJ2-3
CDR3: CASSLYGVGGIDTQYF
DNA: TGTGCCAGCAGTTTATATGGGGTGGGAGGCATAGATACGCAGTATTTT

size: .
V: TRBV7-9
D: TRBD2
length: 14
J: TRBJ2-2
CDR3: CASSQAGKGGELFF
DNA: TGTGCCAGCAGCCAAGCGGGGAAGGGCGGGGAGCTGTTTTTT

size: .
V: TRBV11-2
D: TRBD2
length: 15
J: TRBJ2-3
CDR3: CASSSRLAGGLTQYF
DNA: TGTGCCAGCAGCTCTAGACTAGCGGGGGGGTTGACGCAGTATTTT

size: .
V: TRBV6-5
D: .
length: 13
J: TRBJ1-1
CDR3: CASILTSGTEAFF
DNA: TGTGCCAGCATTCTGACAAGCGGCACTGAAGCTTTCTTT

size: .
V: TRBV2
D: .
length: 17
J: TRBJ1-6
CDR3: CASSGDPAPVDNSPLHF
DNA: TGTGCCAGCAGTGGGGACCCAGCTCCGGTCGATAATTCACCCCTCCACTTT

size: .
V: TRBV10-3
D: TRBD2
length: 15
J: TRBJ2-2
CDR3: CAISLSGTNTGELFF
DNA: TGTGCCATCAGTCTTAGCGGGACAAACACCGGGGAGCTGTTTTTT

size: .
V: TRBV27
D: TRBD1
length: 14
J: TRBJ2-7
CDR3: CASSLDRGGFEQYF
DNA: TGTGCCAGCAGTCTGGACAGGGGAGGATTCGAGCAGTACTTC

size: .
V: TRBV4-1
D: TRBD1
length: 16
J: TRBJ2-7
CDR3: CASSQVSGTGYYEQYF
DNA: TGCGCCAGCAGCCAAGTTTCCGGGACAGGGTACTACGAGCAGTACTTC

size: once
V: TRBV6-1
D: .
length: 12
J: TRBJ2-3
CDR3: CASSFRTNTQYF
DNA: TGTGCCAGCAGTTTTCGGACAAATACGCAGTATTTT

size: .
V: TRBV6-6
D: TRBD2
length: 14
J: TRBJ2-1
CDR3: CASRAGTSYNEQFF
DNA: TGTGCCAGCAGGGCCGGGACTAGCTACAATGAGCAGTTCTTC

size: once
V: TRBV7-9
D: TRBD1
length: 17
J: TRBJ1-1
CDR3: CASSLTGTGSKNTEAFF
DNA: TGTGCCAGCAGCCTGACCGGGACAGGGAGTAAGAACACTGAAGCTTTCTTT

size: .
V: TRBV6-1
D: .
length: 16
J: TRBJ1-2
CDR3: CASSEILAADNYGYTF
DNA: TGTGCCAGCAGTGAAATCTTGGCGGCAGACAACTATGGCTACACCTTC

size: once
V: TRBV14
D: .
length: 16
J: TRBJ1-6
CDR3: CASSQEGTSLNSPLHF
DNA: TGTGCCAGCAGCCAAGAGGGGACCTCGCTTAATTCACCCCTCCACTTT

size: .
V: TRBV7-3
D: TRBD1
length: 14
J: TRBJ1-2
CDR3: CASSLGTGTNGYTF
DNA: TGTGCCAGCAGCTTAGGGACAGGGACGAATGGCTACACCTTC

size: .
V: TRBV5-1
D: .
length: 14
J: TRBJ1-4
CDR3: CASSFGEGYEKLFF
DNA: TGCGCCAGCAGCTTCGGGGAGGGGTATGAAAAACTGTTTTTT

size: .
V: TRBV6-1
D: .
length: 16
J: TRBJ2-3
CDR3: CASSEAPQALTDTQYF
DNA: TGTGCCAGCAGTGAAGCACCCCAGGCACTCACAGATACGCAGTATTTT

size: .
V: TRBV5-1
D: .
length: 12
J: TRBJ2-7
CDR3: CASSLSSSEQYF
DNA: TGCGCCAGCAGCTTGAGTAGTAGCGAGCAGTACTTC

size: .
V: TRBV7-9
D: .
length: 12
J: TRBJ1-2
CDR3: CASSLEAGGYTF
DNA: TGTGCCAGCAGCCTGGAAGCGGGCGGCTACACCTTC

size: .
V: TRBV24-1
D: TRBD1
length: 13
J: TRBJ2-5
CDR3: CATGGQGKETQYF
DNA: TGTGCCACGGGCGGACAGGGGAAAGAGACCCAGTACTTC

size: .
V: TRBV5-6
D: TRBD2
length: 15
J: TRBJ2-3
CDR3: CASSFTGGATDTQYF
DNA: TGTGCCAGCAGCTTCACCGGGGGGGCCACAGATACGCAGTATTTT

size: .
V: TRBV5-1
D: TRBD1
length: 14
J: TRBJ1-1
CDR3: CASSFRQGHAEAFF
DNA: TGCGCCAGCAGCTTTCGACAGGGGCACGCTGAAGCTTTCTTT

size: once
V: TRBV29-1
D: .
length: 14
J: TRBJ1-3
CDR3: CSVAQGMSGNTIYF
DNA: TGCAGCGTCGCCCAGGGGATGTCTGGAAACACCATATATTTT

size: .
V: TRBV27
D: .
length: 14
J: TRBJ2-3
CDR3: CASSPRLDRDTQYF
DNA: TGTGCCAGCAGTCCGCGACTCGACCGAGATACGCAGTATTTT

size: .
V: TRBV7-6
D: TRBD2
length: 21
J: TRBJ2-3
CDR3: CASSLAPGLAGGRRSTDTQYF
DNA: TGTGCCAGCAGCTTAGCCCCAGGACTAGCGGGGGGGCGAAGGAGCACAGATACGCAGTATTTT

size: once
V: TRBV6-5
D: .
length: 13
J: TRBJ1-1
CDR3: CASMVDSGLEAFF
DNA: TGTGCCAGCATGGTAGACAGTGGACTTGAAGCTTTCTTT

size: .
V: TRBV5-1
D: .
length: 18
J: TRBJ1-3
CDR3: CASSSGRGSVLSGNTIYF
DNA: TGCGCCAGCAGCTCCGGGCGGGGGTCCGTCCTCTCTGGAAACACCATATATTTT

size: .
V: TRBV11-2
D: .
length: 15
J: TRBJ2-1
CDR3: CASSLIGSSYNEQFF
DNA: TGTGCCAGCAGCCTTATCGGGAGCTCCTACAATGAGCAGTTCTTC

size: .
V: TRBV3-1/TRBV3-2
D: .
length: 13
J: TRBJ1-2
CDR3: CASSQDRIFGYTF
DNA: TGTGCCAGCAGCCAAGACAGGATCTTCGGCTACACCTTC